This T cell receptor (beta chain) was identified during a study of technical replicates of blood from several donors. Germline loops: CDR1 SGHRS, CDR2 YFSETQ. The CDR3 spans 17 residues. The V segment lost 2 bases and the J segment 0 bases; nucleotides outside the gene matches: 5. The table came from immunoSEQ multiplex PCR; TCRdb's copy has only in-frame clones and leaves some out. Here the sample spans fewer than 70,000 clones, more than 70% being singletons. Sequencing input: PBMCs. The chain recombines TRBV5-1 with TRBJ2-1; 10 bases are a match to TRBD2. The receptor was derived from a human donor in good health. Some clones in this sample may be carry-over from other donors' samples. CDR3 region: CASSFVSGRISYNEQFF. DNA for the CDR3: TGCGCCAGCAGCTTCGTTAGCGGGAGGATCTCCTACAATGAGCAGTTCTTC.